This TCR beta chain was sequenced during a study of blood T cell repertoires in COVID-19. About the research overall: Both acute and convalescent COVID-19 samples were obtained from the United States, Italy and Spain.

Authors' analysis steps: By means of reference gene primer amplification, nucleated cell counts were estimated. This table comes from immunoSEQ multiplex PCR, and its TCRdb copy is limited to in-frame clones, with some not included. Clone size and V and J calls were adopted from that table, with D and trimming inferred from the DNA. The sample records around 85,000 clones, approximately 90% being singletons. CDR3 length: 14 amino acids. Germline V lookup: CDR1 WSHSY, CDR2 SAAADI. V lost 8 bases to trimming and J lost 9 bases; unmatched junction nucleotides: 11. Sequencing used PBMCs or T cells enriched from blood (not recorded which). The chain has TRBV10-2 and TRBJ2-5; TRBD2 matches at 11 bases. The TCR comes from a woman aged 50 to 60 with acute COVID-19. Here the CDR3 DNA reads TGCGCCAGCGCCGAGATGGTAGCGGGGGGGTCCCAGTACTTC. This translates into CASAEMVAGGSQYF.